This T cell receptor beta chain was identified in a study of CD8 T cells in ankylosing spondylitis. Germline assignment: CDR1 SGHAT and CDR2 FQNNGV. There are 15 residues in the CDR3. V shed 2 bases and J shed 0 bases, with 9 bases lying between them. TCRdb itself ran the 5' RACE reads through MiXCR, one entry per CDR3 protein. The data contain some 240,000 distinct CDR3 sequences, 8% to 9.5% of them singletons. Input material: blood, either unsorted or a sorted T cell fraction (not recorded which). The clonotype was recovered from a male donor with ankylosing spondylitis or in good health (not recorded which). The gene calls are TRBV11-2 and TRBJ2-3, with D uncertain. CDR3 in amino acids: CASSLLRRSTDTQYF. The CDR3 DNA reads TGTGCCAGCAGCTTATTAAGACGGAGCACAGATACGCAGTATTTT. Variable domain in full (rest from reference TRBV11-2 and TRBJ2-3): EAGVAQSPRYKIIEKRQSVAFWCNPISGHATLYWYQQILGQGPKLLIQFQNNGVVDDSQLPKDRFSAERLKGVDSTLKIQPAKLEDSAVYLCASSLLRRSTDTQYFGPGTRLTVL.